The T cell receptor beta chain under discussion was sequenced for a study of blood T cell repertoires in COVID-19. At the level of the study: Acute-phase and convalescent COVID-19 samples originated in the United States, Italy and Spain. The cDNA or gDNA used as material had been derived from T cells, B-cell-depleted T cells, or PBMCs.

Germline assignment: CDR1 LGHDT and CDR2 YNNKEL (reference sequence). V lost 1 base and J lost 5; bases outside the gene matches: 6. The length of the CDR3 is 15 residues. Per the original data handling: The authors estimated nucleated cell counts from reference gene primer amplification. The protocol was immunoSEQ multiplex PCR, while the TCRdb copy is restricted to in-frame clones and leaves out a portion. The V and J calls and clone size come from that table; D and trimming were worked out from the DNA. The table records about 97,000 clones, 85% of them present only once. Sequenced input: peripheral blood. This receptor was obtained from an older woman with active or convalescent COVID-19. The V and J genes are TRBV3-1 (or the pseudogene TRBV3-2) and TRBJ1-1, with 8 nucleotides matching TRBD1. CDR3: CASSQVRTGRTEAFF. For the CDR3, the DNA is TGTGCCAGCAGCCAAGTCAGGACAGGGCGGACTGAAGCTTTCTTT.